At least ten counts were recorded for the clone carrying this T cell receptor beta chain. The entry originates in a study of CD8+CD57+ T cells in acquired aplastic anemia. It was genomic DNA that served as the template for profiling TCR beta VDJ and CDR3. TCRdb used MiXCR to reprocess the reads, holding one entry per CDR3 protein. The sample holds under 350,000 distinct CDR3 sequences, approximately 60% seen once. The patients chosen for sequencing had shown expansion of CD8+CD57+ cells (detected by flow cytometry). CDR1 is MNHEY, CDR2 SVGAGI, per germline. Trimming cost V 2 bases and J 4 bases, with 2 bases left between them. This CDR3 is built from 11 residues.

The rearrangement links TRBV6-5 to TRBJ2-5; no definite D call. Source material: sorted CD4+, CD8+, or CD8+CD57+ T cells (not recorded which) from PBMCs. The sequence was obtained from a human donor with aplastic anemia. The CDR3 loop reads CASSYGETQYF. The CDR3 DNA follows: TGTGCCAGCAGTTACGGAGAGACCCAGTACTTC.